Sequencing of this T cell receptor beta chain was carried out in a study of vaccination and CD4 T cells after COVID-19. As for the study in general: Two mRNA vaccine doses were given, either BNT162b2 or mRNA-1273. Study results and caveats: Spike mono-reactivity was evident in 304 of the 307 vaccine-specific clones derived from convalescent patients.

The treatment is: approximately nine-day PBMC culture with coronavirus spike peptide pools or control peptides (ViraFEST assay). The collection of CD4+ T cells from the unexposed donor took place before the COVID-19 pandemic (2011-2018). Culture of 2 million to 2.5 million PBMCs per well took place with around 10 IU/ml IL-2 and roughly 9.8 ug/ml peptide pools. Cultured CD4+ T cell DNA underwent sequencing with the Oncomine TCR Beta short-read assay. Extraction of genomic DNA was performed on cultured CD4+ T cells. TCRdb re-derived calls from the PCR reads in MiXCR, one entry per CDR3 protein. Here the sample spans about 9,700 distinct CDR3 sequences, about 35% being singletons. This clonotype was seen a few times. Its antigen is not identified. The material sequenced was CD4+ T cells from blood, cultured in vitro. This receptor was taken from a human donor in good health.

The CDR3 DNA is TGCAGTGCTAGAGCCTTTCTCCCGGGCTATGAGCAGTTCTTC. Protein sequence: CSARAFLPGYEQFF. The chain links TRBV20-1 to TRBJ2-1, with D uncertain. The CDR3 contains 14 residues. The V gene lost 1 base and the J gene lost 8 bases, with 15 bases spanning the gap. CDR1 and CDR2 (germline): DFQATT, SNEGSKA (reference sequence).